The 5 T cell receptor beta chains given below trace back to one sample, sequenced in a study of T cell repertoires in cytomegalovirus infection. TCRdb used MiXCR to reprocess the reads, holding one entry per CDR3 protein. Among about 920,000 distinct CDR3 sequences listed, around 32% were seen once. The antigens these receptors bind are not known. The sequences come from cultured CD8+ T cells from PBMCs, collected from culture after CMV antigen stimulation. The receptors derive from a human donor in good health (CMV status not recorded). Some clones in this sample may be carry-over from other donors' samples.

The rearrangement links TRBV28 to TRBJ2-6; possible D gene TRBD2, 6 bases. This CDR3 contains 16 residues. V was trimmed by 5 bases and J by 3 bases, leaving 14 bases between them. CDR1 and CDR2 (germline): MDHEN, SYDVKM. CDR3 residues: CASSPLRGFGANVLTF. The CDR3 DNA is TGTGCCAGCAGTCCACTTCGGGGGTTTGGGGCCAACGTCCTGACTTTC.

The chain recombines TRBV7-9 with TRBJ1-1, with D unresolved. Germline loops: CDR1 SEHNR, CDR2 FQNEAQ (reference sequence). The CDR3 consists of 15 residues. The V and J ends lost 1 base and 1 base respectively, with 10 bases between them. Here the CDR3 DNA reads TGTGCCAGCAGCTTAGGTAGACATTCGAACACTGAAGCTTTCTTT. Its protein product is CASSLGRHSNTEAFF.

This clonotype was recorded a few times. V gene TRBV10-2 combines with J gene TRBJ1-3; no clear D gene. CDR1 is WSHSY and CDR2 is SAAADI in the germline V gene. V dropped 2 bases and J dropped 0 bases, with 14 bases sitting between them. The CDR3 covers 17 residues. This CDR3 reads CASSETSAAISGNTIYF. Written as DNA, the CDR3 is TGCGCCAGCAGTGAGACGTCGGCCGCCATCTCTGGAAACACCATATATTTT.

The rearrangement joins TRBV9 to TRBJ2-7, with D perhaps assigned TRBD1 or TRBD2 (5 bases each). Germline V CDR1 and CDR2: SGDLS, YYNGEE. Trimming took 4 bases from V and 3 from J, leaving 14 bases between them. The CDR3 runs 14 residues. The CDR3 DNA reads as TGTGCCAGCAGCCCCCGAGGGGACGGCTACGAGCAGTACGTC. Amino acid sequence: CASSPRGDGYEQYV.

This clonotype was counted at least ten times. V and J are TRBV12-3 or TRBV12-4 and TRBJ2-1, with D perhaps assigned TRBD1 or TRBD2 (5 bases each). Trimming shortened V by 7 bases and J by 4 bases, and 17 bases separated the two germline ends. There are 15 residues in the CDR3. The chain's CDR3 is CASTIDGANYNEQFF. The CDR3 DNA sequence: TGTGCCAGCACCATAGACGGGGCCAATTACAATGAGCAGTTCTTC.